This is a list of T cell receptor beta chains from one sample in a study of cytomegalovirus exposure and HLA in healthy donors. The data were produced by immunoSEQ multiplex PCR, yet TCRdb's version contains in-frame clones alone and is incomplete. This table has 120,000 or so clones, 77% appearing once. The sequencing input was PBMCs. All receptors derive from a man aged 18 to 30 in good health and CMV-seropositive. Each CDR3 is given without its conserved first and last residue. Fields, in order: J gene, V gene, CDR3 protein.

j_gene: TRBJ2-7; v_gene: TRBV9; CDR3aa: ASSVGEGTSGRAYRSYEQY
j_gene: TRBJ2-7; v_gene: TRBV11-2; CDR3aa: ASSLGRTYEQY
j_gene: TRBJ2-6; v_gene: TRBV7-9; CDR3aa: ASSPGVGANVLT
j_gene: TRBJ2-7; v_gene: TRBV4-1; CDR3aa: ASSQDPRGTSGVYEQY
j_gene: TRBJ1-4; v_gene: TRBV5-1; CDR3aa: ASSPMRQTNEKLF
j_gene: TRBJ1-1; v_gene: TRBV5-1; CDR3aa: ASSTGQGKNTEAF
j_gene: TRBJ2-7; v_gene: TRBV14; CDR3aa: ASRGGTESYEQY
j_gene: TRBJ2-7; v_gene: TRBV6-5; CDR3aa: ASSLTPGQGRNEQY
j_gene: TRBJ2-5; v_gene: TRBV4-1; CDR3aa: ASSQYRGILETQY
j_gene: TRBJ1-3; v_gene: TRBV11-1; CDR3aa: ASSGDSGNTIY
j_gene: TRBJ2-1; v_gene: TRBV5-8; CDR3aa: ASSQAYAGSHEQF
j_gene: TRBJ2-1; v_gene: TRBV7-9; CDR3aa: ASSLGMGTSGVGSDEQF
j_gene: TRBJ2-3; v_gene: TRBV21-1; CDR3aa: ASSNAASGSHSTDTQY
j_gene: TRBJ1-1; v_gene: TRBV25-1; CDR3aa: ASSSRVMNTEAF
j_gene: TRBJ1-1; v_gene: TRBV27; CDR3aa: ASRVQGVDTEAF